The rows below give T cell receptor beta chains drawn from one sample of a study of blood T cell repertoires in COVID-19. Sequencing used immunoSEQ multiplex PCR; TCRdb keeps in-frame clones, though not all of them. The sample contains under 250,000 clones, approximately 80% of which appear only once. Material: peripheral blood. Receptors originate from a man aged 40-50 years with acute or convalescent COVID-19. Both conserved end residues are part of each CDR3. The order of the fields is CDR3 length, D gene, V gene, clone size, J gene, CDR3 DNA, CDR3 protein. A D gene is named only where the DNA matches it firmly. Only some rows state a clone size, as once, few, many or a class for expanded clones.

cdr3_length: 15; d_call: TRBD1; v_call: TRBV9; clone_size: .; j_call: TRBJ1-6; cdr3_nt: TGTGCCAGCAGCGGCACCGACAGGGGGAATTCACCCCTCCACTTT; cdr3_aa: CASSGTDRGNSPLHF
cdr3_length: 14; d_call: TRBD1; v_call: TRBV11-2; clone_size: .; j_call: TRBJ2-1; cdr3_nt: TGTGCCAGCAGCTTAGTCGGGACAGGGGACGAGCAGTTCTTC; cdr3_aa: CASSLVGTGDEQFF
cdr3_length: 13; d_call: .; v_call: TRBV2; clone_size: many; j_call: TRBJ1-1; cdr3_nt: TGTGCCAGCAGTGCCTATATGAACACTGAAGCTTTCTTT; cdr3_aa: CASSAYMNTEAFF
cdr3_length: 14; d_call: .; v_call: TRBV5-1; clone_size: .; j_call: TRBJ1-1; cdr3_nt: TGCGCCAGCAGCTTGGTTGCAGGGGAGACTGAAGCTTTCTTT; cdr3_aa: CASSLVAGETEAFF
cdr3_length: 15; d_call: TRBD1; v_call: TRBV18; clone_size: .; j_call: TRBJ1-4; cdr3_nt: TGTGCCAGCTCATCGGGACAGGGGACTAATGAAAAACTGTTTTTT; cdr3_aa: CASSSGQGTNEKLFF
cdr3_length: 14; d_call: .; v_call: TRBV5-1; clone_size: few; j_call: TRBJ2-1; cdr3_nt: TGCGCCAGCAGCTTTTCAACGGGAGCAAATGAGCAGTTCTTC; cdr3_aa: CASSFSTGANEQFF
cdr3_length: 15; d_call: TRBD2; v_call: TRBV19; clone_size: .; j_call: TRBJ2-1; cdr3_nt: TGTGCCAGTAGTGCACTAGCGGGAGGGGGGAATGAGCAGTTCTTC; cdr3_aa: CASSALAGGGNEQFF
cdr3_length: 14; d_call: TRBD1; v_call: TRBV20-1; clone_size: .; j_call: TRBJ2-4; cdr3_nt: TGCAGTGCTAGTAAGACAGGGACGTTCGAGGTTCAGTACTTC; cdr3_aa: CSASKTGTFEVQYF
cdr3_length: 14; d_call: .; v_call: TRBV28; clone_size: once; j_call: TRBJ2-7; cdr3_nt: TGTGCCAGCAGTTACCCCGACAGGTTTTACGAGCAGTACTTC; cdr3_aa: CASSYPDRFYEQYF
cdr3_length: 16; d_call: TRBD1; v_call: TRBV7-2; clone_size: .; j_call: TRBJ1-2; cdr3_nt: TGTGCCAGCAGCTTTACCTACACAGGGACAGCCTATGGCTACACCTTC; cdr3_aa: CASSFTYTGTAYGYTF
cdr3_length: 15; d_call: TRBD1; v_call: TRBV5-1; clone_size: .; j_call: TRBJ2-7; cdr3_nt: TGCGCCAGCAGCGGGACCGGGACAGCTTCCTACGAGCAGTACTTC; cdr3_aa: CASSGTGTASYEQYF
cdr3_length: 17; d_call: TRBD1; v_call: TRBV7-6; clone_size: .; j_call: TRBJ2-5; cdr3_nt: TGTGCCAGCAGCTTAGCGTTAACAGGGGACCTCCAAGAGACCCAGTACTTC; cdr3_aa: CASSLALTGDLQETQYF
cdr3_length: 14; d_call: TRBD1; v_call: TRBV28; clone_size: .; j_call: TRBJ2-1; cdr3_nt: TGTGCCAGCTCGACCCGGGACAGTCTCAATGAGCAGTTCTTC; cdr3_aa: CASSTRDSLNEQFF
cdr3_length: 15; d_call: TRBD1; v_call: TRBV5-1; clone_size: .; j_call: TRBJ1-4; cdr3_nt: TGCGCCAGCAGCCTGGAGGGGGCCGCTAATGAAAAACTGTTTTTT; cdr3_aa: CASSLEGAANEKLFF
cdr3_length: 14; d_call: .; v_call: TRBV7-7; clone_size: once; j_call: TRBJ2-5; cdr3_nt: TGTGCCAGCAGCTTCGGGCCCGGCGGGGAGACCCAGTACTTC; cdr3_aa: CASSFGPGGETQYF
cdr3_length: 15; d_call: TRBD2; v_call: TRBV13; clone_size: .; j_call: TRBJ2-7; cdr3_nt: TGTGCCAGCAGCTTAGGCCGCGGGAGAAACTACGAGCAGTACTTC; cdr3_aa: CASSLGRGRNYEQYF
cdr3_length: 13; d_call: TRBD1; v_call: TRBV29-1; clone_size: .; j_call: TRBJ2-7; cdr3_nt: TGCAGCGGATTAGGGACAGGGGGGTACGAGCAGTACTTC; cdr3_aa: CSGLGTGGYEQYF
cdr3_length: 13; d_call: .; v_call: TRBV6-2/TRBV6-3; clone_size: .; j_call: TRBJ1-2; cdr3_nt: TGTGCCAGCAGCCTGACTGAGAACTATGGCTACACCTTC; cdr3_aa: CASSLTENYGYTF
cdr3_length: 13; d_call: .; v_call: TRBV2; clone_size: .; j_call: TRBJ2-7; cdr3_nt: TGTGCCAGCAGCCAGCCCCGGGGCTACGAGCAGTACTTC; cdr3_aa: CASSQPRGYEQYF
cdr3_length: 17; d_call: TRBD2; v_call: TRBV19; clone_size: .; j_call: TRBJ2-2; cdr3_nt: TGTGCCAGTAGCATTAACGGACTAGCGGGAGGAACCGGGGAGCTGTTTTTT; cdr3_aa: CASSINGLAGGTGELFF
cdr3_length: 14; d_call: .; v_call: TRBV7-2; clone_size: .; j_call: TRBJ2-1; cdr3_nt: TGTGCCAGCAGACTCGGAGGTTCAGGTAATGAGCAGTTCTTC; cdr3_aa: CASRLGGSGNEQFF
cdr3_length: 15; d_call: .; v_call: TRBV5-1; clone_size: .; j_call: TRBJ1-1; cdr3_nt: TGCGCCAGCAGCTTGGTTGCAGGGGTCCAGACTGAAGCTTTCTTT; cdr3_aa: CASSLVAGVQTEAFF
cdr3_length: 13; d_call: .; v_call: TRBV6-5; clone_size: once; j_call: TRBJ1-2; cdr3_nt: TGTGCCAGCACTCCGTCAGGGAACTATGGCTACACCTTC; cdr3_aa: CASTPSGNYGYTF
cdr3_length: 17; d_call: .; v_call: TRBV6-4; clone_size: once; j_call: TRBJ2-1; cdr3_nt: TGTGCCAGCAGTGAAGACTTGGCGGTCCTAAAGTACAATGAGCAGTTCTTC; cdr3_aa: CASSEDLAVLKYNEQFF
cdr3_length: 15; d_call: TRBD2; v_call: TRBV9; clone_size: .; j_call: TRBJ2-1; cdr3_nt: TGTGCCAGCAGCGTAGTTGTGACTAGCGCCTCTGAGCAGTTCTTC; cdr3_aa: CASSVVVTSASEQFF
cdr3_length: 12; d_call: .; v_call: TRBV30; clone_size: .; j_call: TRBJ1-1; cdr3_nt: TGTGCCTGGACAACGCGGTTGAGGGAAGCTTTCTTT; cdr3_aa: CAWTTRLREAFF
cdr3_length: 15; d_call: TRBD1; v_call: TRBV7-2; clone_size: .; j_call: TRBJ1-6; cdr3_nt: TGTGCCAGCAGCTCTCGACAGGGGAAGAATTCACCCCTCCACTTT; cdr3_aa: CASSSRQGKNSPLHF
cdr3_length: 13; d_call: .; v_call: TRBV30; clone_size: .; j_call: TRBJ1-6; cdr3_nt: TGTGCCTGGACTACGACAGACAGGCTGCCCCTCCACTTT; cdr3_aa: CAWTTTDRLPLHF
cdr3_length: 16; d_call: .; v_call: TRBV25-1; clone_size: .; j_call: TRBJ1-2; cdr3_nt: TGTGCCAGCAGTGACGATTGGGGGGGTGAAAACTATGGCTACACCTTC; cdr3_aa: CASSDDWGGENYGYTF
cdr3_length: 14; d_call: TRBD2; v_call: TRBV6-5; clone_size: .; j_call: TRBJ2-3; cdr3_nt: TGTGCCAGCAGACCTAGCGGGAGTACAGATACGCAGTATTTT; cdr3_aa: CASRPSGSTDTQYF
cdr3_length: 16; d_call: TRBD1; v_call: TRBV4-3; clone_size: .; j_call: TRBJ1-4; cdr3_nt: TGCGCCAGCAGCCAAGACTGGAGACAGGGTGGGTCGGAACTGTTTTTT; cdr3_aa: CASSQDWRQGGSELFF
cdr3_length: 17; d_call: TRBD2; v_call: TRBV7-2; clone_size: once; j_call: TRBJ2-5; cdr3_nt: TGTGCCAGCAGCCCGTGGAGGGGACTAGCGGGATTAGAGACCCAGTACTTC; cdr3_aa: CASSPWRGLAGLETQYF
cdr3_length: 15; d_call: .; v_call: TRBV9; clone_size: .; j_call: TRBJ1-2; cdr3_nt: TGTGCCAGCAGCGTAGACCGGCGGGGGGCCGATGGCTACACCTTC; cdr3_aa: CASSVDRRGADGYTF
cdr3_length: 15; d_call: TRBD2; v_call: TRBV10-3; clone_size: .; j_call: TRBJ2-7; cdr3_nt: TGTGCCACGACTAGCGGGAGGGGTCCTACCTACGAGCAGTACTTC; cdr3_aa: CATTSGRGPTYEQYF
cdr3_length: 13; d_call: TRBD2; v_call: TRBV5-5; clone_size: .; j_call: TRBJ2-7; cdr3_nt: TGTGCCAGCAGCCCGGGACTAACCTACGAGCAGTACTTC; cdr3_aa: CASSPGLTYEQYF
cdr3_length: 16; d_call: .; v_call: TRBV10-3; clone_size: .; j_call: TRBJ2-3; cdr3_nt: TGTGCCATCAGTGAGTCAGGGGCTGCTAGCACAGATACGCAGTATTTT; cdr3_aa: CAISESGAASTDTQYF
cdr3_length: 14; d_call: TRBD1; v_call: TRBV6-6; clone_size: .; j_call: TRBJ2-7; cdr3_nt: TGTGCCAGCAGTTACTCGGGACAGGGGGACGAGCAGTACTTC; cdr3_aa: CASSYSGQGDEQYF
cdr3_length: 15; d_call: TRBD2; v_call: TRBV5-1; clone_size: .; j_call: TRBJ2-3; cdr3_nt: TGCGCCAGCAGCTCAACTAGCGGGAGCGCAGATACGCAGTATTTT; cdr3_aa: CASSSTSGSADTQYF
cdr3_length: 14; d_call: TRBD1; v_call: TRBV10-1; clone_size: once; j_call: TRBJ1-1; cdr3_nt: TGCGCCAGCAGTAGGGACAGTAATCCTTCTGAAGCTTTCTTT; cdr3_aa: CASSRDSNPSEAFF
cdr3_length: 14; d_call: .; v_call: TRBV19; clone_size: .; j_call: TRBJ2-5; cdr3_nt: TGTGCCAGTAGAATTAGAGGCGGCGGAGAGACCCAGTACTTC; cdr3_aa: CASRIRGGGETQYF
cdr3_length: 16; d_call: .; v_call: TRBV10-1; clone_size: .; j_call: TRBJ1-2; cdr3_nt: TGCGCCAGCAGCCCTGATGTGGGGGGATATTTCTATGGCTACACCTTC; cdr3_aa: CASSPDVGGYFYGYTF
cdr3_length: 16; d_call: TRBD2; v_call: TRBV6-1; clone_size: few; j_call: TRBJ2-5; cdr3_nt: TGTGCCAGCAGTGACCTGCGGGGACTAGGGGGAGAGACCCAGTACTTC; cdr3_aa: CASSDLRGLGGETQYF
cdr3_length: 16; d_call: TRBD2; v_call: TRBV6-2/TRBV6-3; clone_size: .; j_call: TRBJ2-7; cdr3_nt: TGTGCCAGCAGCAAGACTAGCGGGAGGGCTTCCTACGAGCAGTACTTC; cdr3_aa: CASSKTSGRASYEQYF
cdr3_length: 14; d_call: .; v_call: TRBV2; clone_size: .; j_call: TRBJ2-3; cdr3_nt: TGTGCCAGCGGGAGCGGGCCCAGCACAGATACGCAGTATTTT; cdr3_aa: CASGSGPSTDTQYF
cdr3_length: 15; d_call: .; v_call: TRBV6-2/TRBV6-3; clone_size: .; j_call: TRBJ2-1; cdr3_nt: TGTGCCAGCAGTTACTTGGGGGGAGGAAGGAATGAGCAGTTCTTC; cdr3_aa: CASSYLGGGRNEQFF
cdr3_length: 14; d_call: TRBD1; v_call: TRBV19; clone_size: once; j_call: TRBJ1-1; cdr3_nt: TGTGCCAGTAGTATAGAGCAGGGGGGACCTGAAGCTTTCTTT; cdr3_aa: CASSIEQGGPEAFF
cdr3_length: 13; d_call: .; v_call: TRBV9; clone_size: once; j_call: TRBJ1-1; cdr3_nt: TGTGCCAGCAGCCCCCCCCCGGGAGGGTCGGCTTTCTTT; cdr3_aa: CASSPPPGGSAFF
cdr3_length: 14; d_call: TRBD1; v_call: TRBV20-1; clone_size: .; j_call: TRBJ2-7; cdr3_nt: TGCAGTGCTAGTAGGCGGGACAGGGTTGGTGAGCAGTACTTC; cdr3_aa: CSASRRDRVGEQYF
cdr3_length: 16; d_call: TRBD2; v_call: TRBV9; clone_size: .; j_call: TRBJ2-3; cdr3_nt: TGTGCCAGCAGCTCTAGACTAGCGGGGCTCACAGATACGCAGTATTTT; cdr3_aa: CASSSRLAGLTDTQYF